These T cell receptor beta chains were read from a single sample in a study of blood T cell repertoires in COVID-19. Produced via immunoSEQ multiplex PCR; TCRdb's table is partial and in-frame only. Of about 180,000 clones in the sample, around 89% were seen once. Sequenced: peripheral blood. All receptors come from a woman between 25 and 40 years old with acute or convalescent COVID-19. CDR3s include the opening cysteine and the closing phenylalanine or tryptophan. A D gene is named only where the DNA matches it firmly. Size tells how often a clone was seen (once, few, many) or the class of an expanded clone, and some rows leave it out.

V gene	D gene	clone size	J gene	CDR3 protein	CDR3 DNA
TRBV28	.	.	TRBJ1-5	CASTPSPARVGNQPQHF	TGTGCCAGCACCCCTTCCCCCGCCAGGGTAGGAAATCAGCCCCAGCATTTT
TRBV27	.	.	TRBJ1-2	CASSFQGRGGYTF	TGTGCCAGCAGTTTTCAGGGAAGGGGTGGCTACACCTTC
TRBV6-5	.	.	TRBJ2-4	CASFKTIQYF	TGTGCCAGCTTCAAGACTATTCAGTACTTC
TRBV6-6	.	.	TRBJ2-3	CASSTLTDTQYF	TGTGCCAGCAGCACATTAACAGATACGCAGTATTTT
TRBV28	.	.	TRBJ2-5	CASSLLGQQETQYF	TGTGCCAGCAGTTTATTAGGACAACAAGAGACCCAGTACTTC
TRBV7-9	TRBD1	.	TRBJ1-2	CASRDSGTVYGYTF	TGTGCCAGCAGGGATTCCGGGACAGTCTATGGCTACACCTTC
TRBV7-2	TRBD2	.	TRBJ2-1	CASRLVLAGVGEQFF	TGTGCCAGCAGACTGGTACTAGCGGGAGTAGGTGAGCAGTTCTTC
TRBV5-1	TRBD2	once	TRBJ2-2	CASSEGLAGAGELFF	TGCGCCAGCAGCGAAGGGCTAGCGGGAGCCGGGGAGCTGTTTTTT
TRBV27	.	.	TRBJ2-7	CASSLRGPRDEQYF	TGTGCCAGCAGTTTACGCGGGCCCCGGGACGAGCAGTACTTC
TRBV2	.	.	TRBJ1-3	CASSRQTDTIYF	TGTGCCAGCAGTCGACAGACAGACACCATATATTTT
TRBV5-4	TRBD1	.	TRBJ2-2	CASSPRQGNSGELFF	TGTGCCAGCAGCCCTCGACAGGGCAATTCCGGGGAGCTGTTTTTT
TRBV11-2	.	.	TRBJ1-4	CASRTGTLINEKLFF	TGTGCCAGCAGAACCGGGACACTTATTAATGAAAAACTGTTTTTT
TRBV10-2	TRBD2	.	TRBJ2-7	CASLPFGTSSYEQYF	TGCGCCAGTCTGCCCTTCGGGACTAGCTCCTACGAGCAGTACTTC
TRBV27	.	.	TRBJ1-5	CASSLSQGRNQPQHF	TGTGCCAGCAGTTTATCGCAGGGGCGGAATCAGCCCCAGCATTTT
TRBV28	TRBD1	.	TRBJ1-2	CAIKTGLDYGYTF	TGTGCCATCAAGACAGGGTTGGACTATGGCTACACCTTC
TRBV28	.	.	TRBJ1-5	CASSLVGRVYPQHF	TGTGCCAGCAGTTTAGTCGGCAGGGTGTACCCCCAGCATTTT
TRBV11-1	.	.	TRBJ2-1	CASSPDRNEQFF	TGTGCCAGCAGCCCAGACAGAAATGAGCAGTTCTTC
TRBV3-1/TRBV3-2	.	once	TRBJ2-7	CASSQEYYEQYF	TGTGCCAGCAGCCAAGAGTACTACGAGCAGTACTTC
TRBV28	TRBD1	.	TRBJ1-5	CASSLGATGGYQPQHF	TGTGCCAGCAGTCTGGGCGCGACAGGGGGCTATCAGCCCCAGCATTTT
TRBV11-2	.	.	TRBJ2-7	CASSLEARAEQYF	TGTGCCAGCAGCTTAGAAGCCAGGGCCGAGCAGTACTTC
TRBV3-1/TRBV3-2	TRBD2	.	TRBJ2-5	CASRALAGGQETQYF	TGTGCCAGCAGGGCTCTAGCGGGAGGGCAAGAGACCCAGTACTTC
TRBV28	.	.	TRBJ1-5	CASTGLNQPQHF	TGTGCCAGCACAGGGTTGAATCAGCCCCAGCATTTT
TRBV19	TRBD1	.	TRBJ1-5	CASSTRDRPQHF	TGTGCCAGTAGTACCCGGGACAGGCCCCAGCATTTT
TRBV27	.	.	TRBJ2-3	CASRRQGGDTQYF	TGTGCCAGCAGGAGACAGGGAGGAGATACGCAGTATTTT